The clone carrying this T cell receptor beta chain was recorded many times. Amplification of the TCR beta CDR3 regions used RNA transcripts (as template). HTBI primers were employed in first-round RT-PCR, then a second-round multiplex PCR followed. TCRdb reprocessed the multiplex PCR reads with MiXCR, giving one entry per CDR3 protein. The sample contains about 380,000 distinct CDR3 sequences, approximately 15% of which appear only once. With 1 base removed from V and 8 bases from J, the gap between germline ends came to 8 bases. The CDR3 has 12 residues. CDR1 and CDR2 (germline): SEHNR, FQNEAQ (reference sequence). This sample was included in a study of Graves' ophthalmopathy and Graves' hyperthyroidism. Serum thyroxine and TRAb, along with clinical symptoms, thyroid ultrasound and orbital computed tomography, were what diagnosis relied on.

Sequencing input: peripheral blood. The receptor was derived from a woman between 18 and 29 years old with stable Graves' hyperthyroidism. The gene calls are TRBV7-9 and TRBJ1-1; D gene uncertain. The CDR3: CASSLGFSEAFF. The DNA for the CDR3 is TGTGCCAGCAGCTTAGGGTTTTCGGAAGCTTTCTTT. The full variable domain, with the rest looked up from reference TRBV7-9 and TRBJ1-1, is DTGVSQNPRHKITKRGQNVTFRCDPISEHNRLYWYRQTLGQGPEFLTYFQNEAQLEKSRLLSDRFSAERPKGSFSTLEIQRTEQGDSAMYLCASSLGFSEAFFGQGTRLTVV.